Presented here are 5 T cell receptor beta chains from one specimen sequenced in a study of blood T cell repertoires in COVID-19. Here immunoSEQ multiplex PCR was the method, and the copy in TCRdb shows in-frame clones only, minus some. The table lists about 250,000 clones, 86% of them singletons, with about 5.4% in the top ten. The material sequenced was peripheral blood. The receptors were sampled from a woman aged 80 or over with COVID-19, enrolled during active disease.

The chain combines TRBV6-5 with TRBJ1-3, with D possibly matching TRBD1 (5 bases). This CDR3 is built from 15 residues. CDR1 is MNHEY and CDR2 is SVGAGI in the germline V gene. With 2 bases removed from V and 0 bases from J, the gap between germline ends came to 8 bases. CDR3 bases: TGTGCCAGCAGTTACGGGGGGATCTCTGGAAACACCATATATTTT. This gives the protein CASSYGGISGNTIYF.

The chain carries TRBV14 and TRBJ1-1, with 11 bases fitting TRBD1. The V gene end was trimmed by 4 bases and the J gene end by 4 bases; junction bases not matched to a gene: 8. The CDR3 is 16 amino acids. The germline gives CDR1 SGHDN, CDR2 FVKESK. The CDR3 sequence: CASSPGTGGGSTEAFF. The CDR3 DNA follows: TGTGCCAGCAGCCCCGGGACAGGGGGGGGAAGCACTGAAGCTTTCTTT. The variable domain in full, with the rest retrieved from reference TRBV14 and TRBJ1-1, is EAGVTQFPSHSVIEKGQTVTLRCDPISGHDNLYWYRRVMGKEIKFLLHFVKESKQDESGMPNNRFLAERTGGTYSTLKVQPAELEDSGVYFCASSPGTGGGSTEAFFGQGTRLTVV.

This clone was found once. The chain combines TRBV5-4 with TRBJ1-1; D is unresolved. Trimming left V 4 bases short and J 3 bases short, with 16 bases between. Germline assignment: CDR1 SGHNT and CDR2 YYREEE (reference sequence). This CDR3 comprises 15 residues. The CDR3, as DNA: TGTGCCAGCAGCGTACCGGGCGGGCGGTACACTGAAGCTTTCTTT. Its protein product is CASSVPGGRYTEAFF.

V usage is TRBV15 and J usage is TRBJ1-2; D gene ambiguous. In germline, CDR1 is LNHNV, CDR2 YYDKDF (reference sequence). V shed 0 bases and J shed 10 bases, with 9 bases lying between them. The CDR3 extends over 12 amino acids. The CDR3 region is CATSREEGSYTF. CDR3 DNA sequence: TGTGCCACCAGCAGAGAAGAGGGTTCCTACACCTTC.

CDR3 nucleotide sequence: TGTGCCAGCAGTTTTACCGCAAGCACTGGAAACACCATATATTTT. It translates to CASSFTASTGNTIYF. V gene TRBV7-2 combines with J gene TRBJ1-3; D is undetermined. The CDR3 extends over 15 amino acids. CDR1 is SGHTA, CDR2 FQGNSA, per germline. The ends were cut back, 6 bases at V and 2 bases at J, with 14 bases in the middle.